This is a list of T cell receptor beta chains from one sample in a study of control samples from healthy donors and cancer patients. The assay was immunoSEQ multiplex PCR, and TCRdb's table has in-frame clones only and misses some. This table has 100,000 to 150,000 clones, roughly 92% appearing once. The source material was PBMCs. The source of these receptors is an elderly man with head and neck cancer. Both conserved end residues are part of each CDR3. Each record gives: V gene, D gene, clone size, CDR3 length, J gene, CDR3 DNA, CDR3 protein. The D gene is left open where the match is weak. Some rows have no size entry. The others give once, few or many, or a class for an expanded clone.

TRBV19	-	-	15	TRBJ1-1	TGTGCCAGTAGTATAGATGGGACAAGTAGAAGGGGAGCTTTCTTT	CASSIDGTSRRGAFF
TRBV5-1	TRBD1	-	15	TRBJ1-3	TGCGCCAGCAACCCCGGGACAGGGTTTGGAAACACCATATATTTT	CASNPGTGFGNTIYF
TRBV13	-	-	15	TRBJ2-7	TGTGCCAGCAGCTTTGGCGGAGCCAGCTCCTACGAGCAGTACTTC	CASSFGGASSYEQYF
TRBV5-4	TRBD2	once	14	TRBJ2-1	TGTGCCAGCAGCCCCCGGACTAGCGGGAATGAGCAGTTCTTC	CASSPRTSGNEQFF
TRBV6-5	-	-	15	TRBJ2-1	TGTGCCAGCGCCTACTGGCCAGATTCCTACAATGAGCAGTTCTTC	CASAYWPDSYNEQFF
TRBV5-5	-	-	15	TRBJ2-7	TGTGCCAGCAGTGGCGGCGGGGCTAGCTCCTACGAGCAGTACTTC	CASSGGGASSYEQYF
TRBV5-1	-	-	14	TRBJ1-1	TGCGCCAGCAGCCTTGACAGGTTCTCTTCTGAAGCTTTCTTT	CASSLDRFSSEAFF
TRBV13	TRBD1	-	15	TRBJ2-1	TGTGCCAGCAGCTTGGGTCAGGGGGCCTACAATGAGCAGTTCTTC	CASSLGQGAYNEQFF
TRBV10-2	-	-	15	TRBJ1-2	TGCGCCAGCGGGGAGACAGTCTGGCAAAACTATGGCTACACCTTC	CASGETVWQNYGYTF
TRBV9	TRBD1	-	16	TRBJ1-6	TGTGCCAGCAGCTTCACCTGGGACAGCTATAATTCACCCCTCCACTTT	CASSFTWDSYNSPLHF
TRBV10-3	TRBD2	-	15	TRBJ2-1	TGTGCCATCAGTGAGCCTAGCGGGGCTTACAATGAGCAGTTCTTC	CAISEPSGAYNEQFF
TRBV5-6	TRBD1	-	16	TRBJ1-5	TGTGCCAGCAGTCGTAGAACAGGGGGCTTAGGTCAGCCCCAGCATTTT	CASSRRTGGLGQPQHF
TRBV11-2	TRBD1	-	16	TRBJ2-5	TGTGCCAGCAGAGCCCAGCTCGGGACAGCGGAAGAGACCCAGTACTTC	CASRAQLGTAEETQYF
TRBV19	-	-	15	TRBJ1-1	TGTGCCAGTATAGGCCCAGGGAGTGAGAACACTGAAGCTTTCTTT	CASIGPGSENTEAFF
TRBV7-9	-	-	17	TRBJ2-2	TGTGCCAGCAGTATTAGAAGGGCAGGAACGAACACCGGGGAGCTGTTTTTT	CASSIRRAGTNTGELFF
TRBV7-2	-	-	14	TRBJ2-3	TGTGCCAGCAGCTTATACTACCGCACAGATACGCAGTATTTT	CASSLYYRTDTQYF
TRBV15	TRBD1	-	14	TRBJ1-5	TGTGCCACCAGCCAGGGGGAGAGCAATCAGCCCCAGCATTTT	CATSQGESNQPQHF
TRBV2	-	-	14	TRBJ1-1	TGTGCCAGCAGTGTTAATGGTGCAGCAACTGAAGCTTTCTTT	CASSVNGAATEAFF
TRBV9	-	-	12	TRBJ2-7	TGTGCCAGCAGCCCCGGGGCCTACGAGCAGTACTTC	CASSPGAYEQYF